The clone carrying this T cell receptor beta chain has only a few counts. Its antigen is unknown. This record comes from a study of beta chain features in type 1 diabetes. The study, taken as a whole, reports: Patients with type 1 diabetes showed fewer VDJ junction insertions and more deletions.

From germline, CDR1 is MGHRA and CDR2 YSYEKL. V was shortened by 0 bases and J by 4 bases, with 6 bases between the two germline ends. The CDR3 sequence is 14 residues long. TCRB transcripts that were expressed got sequenced, as all of the isolated RNA had been reverse transcribed. Some clones are missing from TCRdb's copy, which holds only in-frame ones; the method was immunoSEQ multiplex PCR. Among about 360,000 clones, 10% to 15% were seen once, and the ten largest hold more than 0.015%. Sequences were obtained from naive CD4+ T cells from blood. This receptor was obtained from a man younger than 30 in good health. This chain joins TRBV4-1 and TRBJ2-2; D might be TRBD1 (5 bases). Here the CDR3 DNA reads TGCGCCAGCAGCCAAGACAGGGCCACCGGGGAGCTGTTTTTT. Its translation: CASSQDRATGELFF.